Below, one T cell receptor beta chain is given with its context. The trim removed 0 bases at V and 7 bases at J, leaving 11 bases unmatched. The CDR3 runs to 16 residues. Germline V CDR1 and CDR2: MNHEY, SVGAGI. The source of the sample is a study of T cell changes during pregnancy in multiple sclerosis. Data came from immunoSEQ multiplex PCR; TCRdb stores just in-frame clones and leaves some out. The repertoire includes over 70,000 clones, 80% to 95% of them detected once, and roughly 1.9% sits in the top ten. The TCR was taken from a female donor in good health, enrolled as a control in a pregnancy study. The rearrangement uses TRBV6-5 and TRBJ1-2; 7 bases map to TRBD1. The sequenced sample was peripheral blood, obtained in the first trimester of pregnancy. The CDR3 DNA reads as TGTGCCAGCAGTTACTCGATTCTGAGTCAGGGGGGTGGCTACACCTTC. It codes for CASSYSILSQGGGYTF.